This T cell receptor (beta chain) comes out of a study of cytomegalovirus exposure and HLA in healthy donors. Study conclusions and caveats: The majority of CMV-associated TCR beta chains were reported as apparently HLA-restricted in a later analysis. In an earlier analysis, productive rearrangement rates for most beta V segments clustered near 87% or 30%.

It was with 60 Vbeta and 13 Jbeta primers that the PCR ran. Using immunoSEQ multiplex PCR, the repertoire was profiled, and TCRdb retains in-frame clones only, with some absent. The sample lists about 52,000 clones, approximately 72% occurring once. Regarding this clone: Antigen: not known.

V gave up 6 bases and J gave up 6 bases; unmatched junction bases: 16. This CDR3 region has 18 residues. Per germline, CDR1 SGHNT and CDR2 YYREEE (reference sequence). The genes are TRBV5-4 and TRBJ2-5; 14 bases are a match to TRBD2. Sample: PBMCs. This receptor was identified in a woman in her forties or fifties in good health and CMV-seronegative. The CDR3 protein is CASTPGTSGRGGEKTQYF. The DNA of the CDR3 is TGTGCCAGCACCCCAGGGACTAGCGGGAGAGGGGGGGAGAAGACCCAGTACTTC.